One and the same sample provided the 3 T cell receptor beta chains below, sequenced in a study of blood T cells in healthy people across ages. For the second PCR, which ran for about 7 to 11 cycles, a sample-barcoded 5' primer and a J-beta primer mix were used. TCRdb recomputed calls from the 5' RACE reads with MiXCR, one row per CDR3 protein. Of around 1.5 million distinct CDR3 sequences listed, approximately 40% are singletons. The sequenced material came from blood. The receptors derive from a woman younger than 35 in good health.

The chain links TRBV20-1 to TRBJ1-4, with TRBD1 identical over 7 bases. Trimming at V came to 5 bases and at J to 5 bases, leaving 2 bases not matched to a gene. Germline V lookup: CDR1 DFQATT, CDR2 SNEGSKA (reference sequence). The CDR3 is made up of 12 amino acids. CDR3 amino acids: CSAPGQNEKLFF. As DNA, the CDR3 is TGCAGTGCTCCGGGACAGAATGAAAAACTGTTTTTT.

This chain uses TRBV2 with TRBJ2-7, with TRBD1 identical over 8 bases. Trimming at V came to 6 bases and at J to 6 bases, leaving 13 bases not matched to a gene. Germline loops: CDR1 SNHLY, CDR2 FYNNEI. The CDR3 contains 15 residues. CDR3 loop: CASSVQGAGSGEQYF. For the CDR3, the DNA is TGTGCCAGCAGCGTGCAGGGGGCCGGTTCGGGCGAGCAGTACTTC.

The chain links TRBV2 to TRBJ2-7; the match to TRBD1 covers 10 bases. The germline V gene has CDR1 SNHLY and CDR2 FYNNEI. V was pared by 6 bases and J by 4 bases, with 9 bases of the junction left unmatched. The CDR3 sequence is 15 residues long. CDR3 sequence (DNA): TGTGCCAGCAGAGGACAGGGGGTTTCAGTTTACGAGCAGTACTTC. Its protein is CASRGQGVSVYEQYF.